These 14 T cell receptor beta chains were all obtained from the same sample, sequenced in a study of T cell responses to AZD1222 COVID-19 vaccine. The method was immunoSEQ multiplex PCR; TCRdb's version includes in-frame clones alone and lacks a portion of them. Of roughly 100,000 clones in the sample, over 70% are singletons; the top ten hold more than 8%. The material was peripheral blood, obtained on day 0 of AZD1222 vaccination. All receptors come from an adult in good health.

The J gene is TRBJ1-3, the V gene TRBV28; no firm D call. The CDR3 sequence is 15 residues long. Germline loops: CDR1 MDHEN, CDR2 SYDVKM. Trimming pared 3 bases from V and 4 bases from J, leaving 13 bases between. CDR3 loop: CASSFGSSPGNTIYF. CDR3 DNA sequence: TGTGCCAGCAGTTTTGGGAGTTCGCCCGGAAACACCATATATTTT.

The V gene is TRBV27, the J gene TRBJ2-3, with D unresolved. Looked up from germline, CDR1 is MNHEY and CDR2 is SMNVEV (reference sequence). This CDR3 has 13 residues. V lost 3 bases and J lost 5, with 9 bases in between. Here the CDR3 reads CASSFADGDTQYF. The CDR3 nucleotides are TGTGCCAGCAGTTTCGCCGACGGAGATACGCAGTATTTT.

The chain couples TRBV4-3 to TRBJ1-5; the D gene is possibly TRBD1 (5 bases). The V gene lost 0 bases and the J gene lost 0 bases, with 12 bases spanning the gap. The CDR3 is made up of 17 amino acids. Germline V gives CDR1 LGHNA, CDR2 YSLEER. DNA for the CDR3: TGCGCCAGCAGCCAAGAAAATGGGGCAGTTAGCAATCAGCCCCAGCATTTT. Its protein is CASSQENGAVSNQPQHF.

V is TRBV2 and J is TRBJ1-5, with TRBD1 matching over 7 bases. CDR3 length: 15 residues. Germline V lookup: CDR1 SNHLY, CDR2 FYNNEI. V was clipped by 6 bases and J by 0 bases; unmatched bases: 5. The CDR3 protein is CASRTQGGSNQPQHF. The CDR3 region has the DNA TGTGCCAGCAGAACCCAGGGGGGTAGCAATCAGCCCCAGCATTTT.

This rearrangement joins TRBV18 to TRBJ2-2; D is possibly TRBD1 (6 bases). Germline CDR1 reads KGHSH; CDR2 reads LQKENI. Trimming removed 3 bases at V and 6 bases at J, with 8 bases between. The CDR3 spans 13 residues. The CDR3 region has the DNA TGTGCCAGCTCACCGGACAGAGCCGGGGAGCTGTTTTTT. Translating it yields CASSPDRAGELFF.

The rearrangement joins TRBV4-3 to TRBJ1-1, with a weak D call TRBD1 (5 bases). The CDR3 loop spans 15 amino acids. CDR1 LGHNA and CDR2 YSLEER come from the germline V gene. Trimming removed 0 bases from V and 4 bases from J, with 12 bases in between. The CDR3 DNA is TGCGCCAGCAGCCAAGACCTAGGGGCAGCCACTGAAGCTTTCTTT. It is translated as CASSQDLGAATEAFF.

The chain combines TRBV28 with TRBJ2-4; D remains unclear. Germline V gene sequence: CDR1 MDHEN, CDR2 SYDVKM. This CDR3 comprises 18 residues. The V gene lost 1 base and the J gene lost 0 bases, with 16 bases spanning the gap. The CDR3 DNA reads as TGTGCCAGCAGTTTATTCCCGGTTCTGACGATAGCCAAAAACATTCAGTACTTC. Protein sequence: CASSLFPVLTIAKNIQYF.

This chain uses TRBV18 with TRBJ2-3; 14 nucleotides line up with TRBD2. This CDR3 has 24 residues. The V segment lost 0 bases and the J segment 0 bases; nucleotides outside the gene matches: 20. Germline values: CDR1 KGHSH, CDR2 LQKENI. This CDR3 reads CASSPPPGTSGGWRRFPSTDTQYF. The CDR3 nucleotides read TGTGCCAGCTCACCACCTCCCGGGACTAGCGGGGGATGGAGGCGATTCCCAAGCACAGATACGCAGTATTTT.

The chain uses TRBV7-2 and TRBJ2-3; no definite D call. The CDR3 length is 14 residues. Per germline, CDR1 SGHTA and CDR2 FQGNSA. The V gene lost 3 bases and the J gene lost 2 bases, with 9 bases spanning the gap. CDR3 nucleotides: TGTGCCAGCAGCTTTACGCAGGCCACAGATACGCAGTATTTT. Protein: CASSFTQATDTQYF.

The chain recombines TRBV5-1 with TRBJ1-2; 12 positions match TRBD1. The CDR3 length is 17 residues. Trimming cost V 0 bases and J 8 bases; bases outside gene matches: 11. Germline V gene data show CDR1 as SGHRS and CDR2 as YFSETQ. The CDR3 loop reads CASSLAPLTGTGGGYTF. DNA of the CDR3: TGCGCCAGCAGCTTGGCCCCCCTTACCGGGACAGGGGGCGGCTACACCTTC.

The rearrangement links TRBV6-1 to TRBJ2-7; TRBD2 agrees at 8 bases. Germline assignment: CDR1 MNHNS and CDR2 SASEGT. Losses at the gene ends were 3 bases for V and 2 bases for J; bases not matched to a gene: 6. The CDR3 consists of 15 residues. The CDR3 region is CASSDIGGGTYEQYF. CDR3 in DNA: TGTGCCAGCAGTGACATCGGCGGGGGGACCTACGAGCAGTACTTC.

The J gene is TRBJ2-2, the V gene TRBV9; either TRBD1 or TRBD2 may supply D (5 bases each). The V gene lost 5 bases and the J gene lost 5 bases, with 13 bases spanning the gap. CDR3 length: 14 residues. Germline lookup yields CDR1 SGDLS and CDR2 YYNGEE. Written as DNA, the CDR3 is TGTGCCAGCAGTACTAGAGGGGTAACCGGGGAGCTGTTTTTT. This codes for CASSTRGVTGELFF.

The chain is built from TRBV5-1 and TRBJ1-1, with D possibly matching TRBD1 (5 bases). Trimming left V 6 bases short and J 5 bases short, with 8 bases between. The CDR3 has 11 amino acids. The germline V gene encodes CDR1 SGHRS and CDR2 YFSETQ. The CDR3: CASKWGTEAFF. The CDR3 coding sequence is TGCGCCAGCAAGTGGGGGACTGAAGCTTTCTTT. Combining the CDR3 with reference TRBV5-1 and TRBJ1-1 gives the whole variable domain KAGVTQTPRYLIKTRGQQVTLSCSPISGHRSVSWYQQTPGQGLQFLFEYFSETQRNKGNFPGRFSGRQFSNSRSEMNVSTLELGDSALYLCASKWGTEAFFGQGTRLTVV.

V and J are TRBV2 and TRBJ1-3; D call uncertain. V lost 5 bases to trimming and J lost 1 base, with 15 bases between them. The CDR3 has 16 residues. The germline V gene has CDR1 SNHLY and CDR2 FYNNEI. The CDR3 bases are TGTGCCAGCAGTTATCTCCCCGGGAGATCTGGAAACACCATATATTTT. The encoded protein is CASSYLPGRSGNTIYF.